Following are 17 T cell receptor beta chains from one sample sequenced in a study of CD8 T cells in ankylosing spondylitis. Their specific antigens are unknown. Via MiXCR, TCRdb re-called the 5' RACE reads, giving one row per CDR3 protein. This table has some 840,000 distinct CDR3 sequences, 12% appearing once. Overall study findings and caveats: Seemingly distinctive of ankylosing spondylitis blood was a TCR beta motif formed by eight highly homologous variants.

The sequencing sample was made of blood, either unsorted or a sorted T cell fraction (not recorded which). These receptors were obtained from a male donor with ankylosing spondylitis.

The chain has TRBV7-2 and TRBJ1-1; no firm D call. The CDR3 has 14 residues. CDR1 is SGHTA and CDR2 is FQGNSA in the germline V gene. Trimming pared 1 base from V and 4 bases from J, leaving 10 bases between. The DNA of the CDR3 is TGTGCCAGCAGCTTAGAAGGGTCCGCCACTGAAGCTTTCTTT. Its translation: CASSLEGSATEAFF.

The chain combines TRBV6-1 with TRBJ2-6; D not resolved. The CDR3 covers 16 residues. CDR1 is MNHNS, CDR2 SASEGT, per germline. V lost 1 base, J lost 2 bases, and 9 bases lay in between. CDR3 sequence reads: CASSEDIQPGANVLTF. CDR3 in DNA: TGTGCCAGCAGTGAAGACATCCAGCCTGGGGCCAACGTCCTGACTTTC.

This clonotype was recorded once. The chain joins TRBV5-1 to TRBJ1-1, with 7 nucleotides matching TRBD1. CDR3 length: 14 amino acids. The germline gives CDR1 SGHRS, CDR2 YFSETQ. With 3 bases clipped from V and 5 bases from J, the junction kept 7 bases outside the gene matches. In nucleotides, the CDR3 is TGCGCCAGCAGCTCGGGACAGTGGGGGACTGAAGCTTTCTTT. Translation: CASSSGQWGTEAFF.

This clonotype was picked up a small number of times. The chain couples TRBV7-2 to TRBJ2-7; 10 bases agree with TRBD2. CDR1 is SGHTA, CDR2 FQGNSA, per germline. Losses at the gene ends were 5 bases for V and 2 bases for J; bases not matched to a gene: 6. This CDR3 comprises 15 residues. This CDR3 reads CASSRRLAGTYEQYF. The DNA of the CDR3 is TGTGCCAGCAGCCGCCGACTAGCGGGTACCTACGAGCAGTACTTC.

The sample holds many counts of this clonotype. The chain recombines TRBV20-1 with TRBJ2-3, with 11 bases that match TRBD2. Germline V gives CDR1 DFQATT, CDR2 SNEGSKA (reference sequence). V gave up 6 bases and J gave up 6 bases; unmatched junction bases: 8. This CDR3 has 14 amino acids. CDR3 sequence (DNA): TGCAGTGCCCCGACTAGCGGGGTGACGGATACGCAGTATTTT. Amino acids: CSAPTSGVTDTQYF.

The J gene is TRBJ1-2, the V gene TRBV29-1; D is uncertain. Germline CDR1 and CDR2: SQVTM and ANQGSEA. The CDR3 contains 12 residues. Deletions cut 4 bases from V and 3 bases from J, with 9 bases between. The CDR3 loop reads CSVVPPDYGYTF. The CDR3 DNA sequence: TGCAGCGTTGTTCCCCCCGACTATGGCTACACCTTC.

In its sample, this clonotype was seen a few times. The chain is built from TRBV5-1 and TRBJ2-1, with TRBD2 identical over 14 bases. The CDR3 covers 14 residues. V gave up 7 bases and J gave up 10 bases; unmatched junction bases: 7. Germline assignment: CDR1 SGHRS and CDR2 YFSETQ. The CDR3 DNA reads TGCGCCAGCGGGATTGGACTAGCGGGAGGAGAGCAGTTCTTC. Translating gives CASGIGLAGGEQFF.

This clonotype appeared a few times. The V and J genes are TRBV7-2 and TRBJ2-5, with TRBD2 matching over 12 bases. The germline CDR1 and CDR2 sequences are SGHTA and FQGNSA. V was clipped by 4 bases and J by 5 bases; unmatched bases: 5. CDR3 length: 15 residues. The DNA for the CDR3 is TGTGCCAGCAGCTCTCTAGCGGGGGGGCTTGAGACCCAGTACTTC. It yields the protein CASSSLAGGLETQYF. Full variable domain (remainder filled in from reference TRBV7-2 and TRBJ2-5): GAGVSQSPSNKVTEKGKDVELRCDPISGHTALYWYRQSLGQGLEFLIYFQGNSAPDKSGLPSDRFSAERTGGSVSTLTIQRTQQEDSAVYLCASSSLAGGLETQYFGPGTRLLVL.

This clonotype was seen a few times. V gene TRBV7-8 combines with J gene TRBJ2-1; tentatively, D is TRBD1 or TRBD2 (5 bases each). V was trimmed by 3 bases and J by 4 bases, leaving 16 bases between them. Germline V gene sequence: CDR1 SGHVS, CDR2 FQNEAQ. This CDR3 has 16 residues. CDR3 in DNA: TGTGCCAGCAGCTTCCTACGAGGGGTTTTTTACAATGAGCAGTTCTTC. Encoded protein: CASSFLRGVFYNEQFF.

At least ten counts were recorded for this clonotype. The V and J genes are TRBV20-1 and TRBJ2-7; 7 bases align to TRBD2. The CDR3 has 17 amino acids. J lost 2 bases, V lost 0 bases, and 13 bases had no gene match. From germline, CDR1 is DFQATT and CDR2 SNEGSKA (reference sequence). The CDR3 coding sequence is TGCAGTGCTAGAGAAGTAAGGGGAGGGAAAGCGACCTACGAGCAGTACTTC. Translating it yields CSAREVRGGKATYEQYF.

This chain connects TRBV5-1 to TRBJ2-3, with D possibly matching TRBD1 (5 bases). The CDR3 totals 16 residues. V gave up 3 bases and J gave up 0 bases, with 14 bases separating them. Per germline, CDR1 SGHRS and CDR2 YFSETQ. In DNA, the CDR3 is TGCGCCAGCAGCTGGGTAGCAGGGATTAGCACAGATACGCAGTATTTT. Translation: CASSWVAGISTDTQYF.

In its sample, this clonotype was seen a few times. The rearrangement uses TRBV6-2 or TRBV6-3 and TRBJ2-2, with a weak D call TRBD1 (5 bases). The CDR3 has 14 amino acids. Trimming stripped 5 bases from V and 5 bases from J, with 12 bases between. Germline V gene lookup returns CDR1 MNHEY and CDR2 SVGEGT. CDR3 nucleotide sequence: TGTGCCAGCAGTCCCTACAGGTGGACCGGGGAGCTGTTTTTT. Translation: CASSPYRWTGELFF.

This clonotype was counted only a few times. The V and J genes are TRBV7-9 and TRBJ1-2, with D possibly being TRBD1 (5 bases). Trimming removed 1 base from V and 8 bases from J, with 11 bases in between. CDR1 SEHNR and CDR2 FQNEAQ come from the germline V gene (reference sequence). CDR3 size: 13 residues. This CDR3 is CASSLVTTGGYTF. The CDR3 region has the DNA TGTGCCAGCAGCTTAGTAACTACAGGAGGCTACACCTTC. The full variable domain, rest sourced from reference TRBV7-9 and TRBJ1-2, is DTGVSQNPRHKITKRGQNVTFRCDPISEHNRLYWYRQTLGQGPEFLTYFQNEAQLEKSRLLSDRFSAERPKGSFSTLEIQRTEQGDSAMYLCASSLVTTGGYTFGSGTRLTVV.

This clonotype has just a few counts. The gene calls are TRBV19 and TRBJ2-5; D may match TRBD1 or TRBD2 (5 bases each). Germline lookup yields CDR1 LNHDA and CDR2 SQIVND (reference sequence). Trimming cost V 4 bases and J 0 bases, with 15 bases left between them. The CDR3 has 16 amino acids. The DNA for the CDR3 is TGTGCCAGTAGTAAAAGGGGACGGCCGTACCAAGAGACCCAGTACTTC. Translated, it gives CASSKRGRPYQETQYF.

About this clonotype itself: This sequence may be a read error, since a much larger clone differs from it by one base. The conserved final phenylalanine or tryptophan is absent from the CDR3, which likely points to a read error. The chain has TRBV5-6 and TRBJ2-1; D perhaps matches TRBD1 (6 bases). The germline gives CDR1 SGHDT, CDR2 YYEEEE. This CDR3 is 16 amino acids long. Trimming removed 6 bases at V and 0 bases at J, with 16 bases between. The CDR3 coding sequence is TGTGCCAGCACTGCTTGGGGGCCCAGCTCCTACAATGAGCAGTTCATC. It encodes CASTAWGPSSYNEQFI.

There are many counts of this clonotype. The V and J genes are TRBV12-3 or TRBV12-4 and TRBJ2-1; no clear D gene. CDR3 length: 15 residues. V lost 1 base to trimming and J lost 8 bases, with 15 bases between them. CDR3 nucleotide sequence: TGTGCCAGCAGTTTAGGCCCCGGAATTTCCCATGAGCAGTTCTTC. Its protein is CASSLGPGISHEQFF.

The chain employs TRBV20-1 and TRBJ1-1, with 12 nucleotides matching TRBD1. Germline values: CDR1 DFQATT, CDR2 SNEGSKA (reference sequence). V gave up 6 bases and J gave up 10 bases; unmatched junction bases: 9. The CDR3 sequence is 13 residues long. CDR3 DNA: TGCAGTGCCACCGGGACAGGGGGCATTCGAGCTTTCTTT. Translation: CSATGTGGIRAFF.